What follows is one TCR beta chain and its context. The antigen remains unidentified. A sample-barcoded 5' primer and a J-beta primer mix were used in a second PCR of roughly 6 to 11 cycles. TCRdb re-analysed the 5' RACE reads in MiXCR, keeping a single row per CDR3 protein. The sample holds about 1.6 million distinct CDR3 sequences, roughly 30% seen once. The data were taken from a study of blood T cells in healthy people across ages. About the research overall: About one barcoded beta molecule per two T cells was captured by template switching.

Study findings and constraints: With donor CMV status unknown, expanded clonotype changes were possibly confounded. Aged donors had fewer naive CD4+ cells and lower diversity than long-lived donors. TCR beta diversity tracked closely with naive T cell percentage.

Germline V CDR1 and CDR2: MGHRA, YSYEKL. V lost 1 base to trimming and J lost 3 bases; unmatched junction nucleotides: 4. The CDR3 runs to 16 residues. The sample taken for sequencing was blood. The TCR originated in a woman in her twenties or thirties in good health. The chain uses TRBV4-1 and TRBJ2-3; 10 bases are a match to TRBD2. CDR3 coding DNA: TGCGCCAGCAGCCAAGTCCTAGCGGGGGCAACAGATACGCAGTATTTT. It encodes CASSQVLAGATDTQYF.